These T cell receptor beta chains were read from a single sample in a study of OX40 agonist ivuxolimab in advanced cancers. The data were produced by immunoSEQ multiplex PCR, yet TCRdb's version contains in-frame clones alone and is incomplete. The table lists fewer than 85,000 clones, roughly three quarters of them singletons. Sample: CD4+ or CD8+ T cells sorted from blood, taken in a trial of the OX40 agonist ivuxolimab. Every receptor here comes from an adult with an advanced solid tumor such as melanoma, head and neck, liver or kidney cancer. Each CDR3 is given with its conserved first and last residue. The D gene is left open where the match is weak. Clone size, where shown, is once, few, many, or a class for clones that have expanded.

CDR3: CASSQGVRGNEAFF
DNA: TGTGCCAGCAGCCAAGGCGTCCGGGGTAATGAAGCTTTCTTT
V: TRBV4-2
D: NA
size: NA
J: TRBJ1-1

CDR3: CASSLNGLVRTDTQYF
DNA: TGCGCCAGCAGCTTAAATGGACTAGTACGCACAGATACGCAGTATTTT
V: TRBV5-1
D: TRBD2
size: NA
J: TRBJ2-3

CDR3: CASSLRAPEADTQYF
DNA: TGCGCCAGCAGCTTGAGAGCGCCGGAAGCAGATACGCAGTATTTT
V: TRBV5-1
D: NA
size: NA
J: TRBJ2-3

CDR3: CASSLGSGLAGEQFF
DNA: TGTGCCAGCAGCTTAGGGTCGGGACTAGCCGGTGAGCAGTTCTTC
V: TRBV7-8
D: TRBD2
size: NA
J: TRBJ2-1

CDR3: CASSPAGYSTDTQYF
DNA: TGCGCCAGCAGCCCCGCGGGGTATAGCACAGATACGCAGTATTTT
V: TRBV5-1
D: NA
size: NA
J: TRBJ2-3

CDR3: CASSTDRGRGQPQHF
DNA: TGTGCCAGCAGCACGGACAGGGGGCGCGGTCAGCCCCAGCATTTT
V: TRBV6-1
D: TRBD1
size: NA
J: TRBJ1-5

CDR3: CASSVSAGNGQPQHF
DNA: TGTGCCAGCAGCGTAAGCGCAGGGAACGGTCAGCCCCAGCATTTT
V: TRBV9
D: NA
size: many
J: TRBJ1-5

CDR3: CARFPIGQGRAKNIQYF
DNA: TGTGCCAGATTCCCGATTGGACAGGGGAGGGCCAAAAACATTCAGTACTTC
V: TRBV27
D: TRBD1
size: NA
J: TRBJ2-4

CDR3: CASSSGASGHPSYNEQFF
DNA: TGTGCCAGCTCTTCGGGGGCTAGCGGGCACCCCTCCTACAATGAGCAGTTCTTC
V: TRBV18
D: TRBD2
size: NA
J: TRBJ2-1

CDR3: CASSYRLAGDEQYF
DNA: TGTGCCAGCAGCTATAGACTAGCGGGAGACGAGCAGTACTTC
V: TRBV7-2
D: TRBD2
size: NA
J: TRBJ2-7

CDR3: CASSVKIPGNTIYF
DNA: TGTGCCAGCAGTGTAAAGATCCCGGGAAACACCATATATTTT
V: TRBV2
D: NA
size: NA
J: TRBJ1-3

CDR3: CSAQDRGDTEAFF
DNA: TGCAGCGCCCAGGACAGGGGGGACACTGAAGCTTTCTTT
V: TRBV29-1
D: TRBD1
size: once
J: TRBJ1-1

CDR3: CASTRGVWNEQFF
DNA: TGTGCCAGCACCAGGGGGGTATGGAATGAGCAGTTCTTC
V: TRBV7-2
D: NA
size: NA
J: TRBJ2-1

CDR3: CASSMDRDWGYTF
DNA: TGTGCCAGTAGTATGGACAGGGATTGGGGCTACACCTTC
V: TRBV19
D: TRBD1
size: NA
J: TRBJ1-2

CDR3: CASSLATGGLNSPLHF
DNA: TGTGCCAGCAGCTTAGCCACCGGTGGCTTAAATTCACCCCTCCACTTT
V: TRBV7-8
D: NA
size: NA
J: TRBJ1-6

CDR3: CASSLDRENEQYF
DNA: TGTGCCAGCAGCTTAGACAGGGAAAACGAGCAGTACTTC
V: TRBV7-8
D: NA
size: NA
J: TRBJ2-7

CDR3: CASTRILGAEAFF
DNA: TGTGCCAGCACGCGGATATTGGGAGCTGAAGCTTTCTTT
V: TRBV28
D: NA
size: few
J: TRBJ1-1

CDR3: CASSQPGTPEGYTF
DNA: TGTGCCAGCAGCCAACCCGGGACTCCAGAGGGCTACACCTTC
V: TRBV14
D: NA
size: NA
J: TRBJ1-2

CDR3: CASSTRQSGNTIYF
DNA: TGTGCCAGTAGTACCCGACAGTCTGGAAACACCATATATTTT
V: TRBV19
D: NA
size: NA
J: TRBJ1-3

CDR3: CATQGPVHPEQYF
DNA: TGTGCCACACAGGGGCCCGTCCATCCCGAGCAGTACTTC
V: TRBV10-3
D: TRBD1
size: NA
J: TRBJ2-7

CDR3: CASRLQGADTDTQYF
DNA: TGCGCCAGCAGGTTACAGGGGGCAGATACAGATACGCAGTATTTT
V: TRBV5-1
D: TRBD1
size: NA
J: TRBJ2-3

CDR3: CASSVQQGRNAEAFF
DNA: TGTGCCAGCAGCGTGCAACAGGGACGGAACGCTGAAGCTTTCTTT
V: TRBV11-2
D: NA
size: NA
J: TRBJ1-1

CDR3: CASSYSTSNQPQHF
DNA: TGTGCCAGCAGTTACTCGACGTCTAATCAGCCCCAGCATTTT
V: TRBV6-6
D: NA
size: NA
J: TRBJ1-5

CDR3: CASSLQGTGANVLTF
DNA: TGTGCCAGCAGCTTGCAGGGGACTGGGGCCAACGTCCTGACTTTC
V: TRBV7-2
D: NA
size: NA
J: TRBJ2-6

CDR3: CATADRGEGKPQHF
DNA: TGTGCCACCGCGGACAGGGGGGAGGGGAAGCCCCAGCATTTT
V: TRBV19
D: TRBD1
size: medium-sized
J: TRBJ1-5

CDR3: CASSIQNSPLHF
DNA: TGTGCCAGTAGTATCCAGAATTCACCCCTCCACTTT
V: TRBV19
D: NA
size: NA
J: TRBJ1-6

CDR3: CASSQQGVNTEAFF
DNA: TGTGCCAGCAGCCAACAGGGCGTGAACACTGAAGCTTTCTTT
V: TRBV7-6
D: NA
size: NA
J: TRBJ1-1

CDR3: CASDGGQFNSPLHF
DNA: TGTGCCAGCGATGGGGGACAGTTTAATTCACCCCTCCACTTT
V: TRBV19
D: TRBD1
size: NA
J: TRBJ1-6

CDR3: CAWSRGLAGAGEQYF
DNA: TGTGCCTGGAGTAGAGGTCTAGCGGGAGCGGGAGAGCAGTACTTC
V: TRBV30
D: TRBD2
size: NA
J: TRBJ2-7

CDR3: CASSQDLNRGQNYGYTF
DNA: TGCGCCAGCAGCCAAGATCTTAATAGAGGACAGAACTATGGCTACACCTTC
V: TRBV4-1
D: NA
size: NA
J: TRBJ1-2

CDR3: CASSSRDRGNEKLFF
DNA: TGTGCCAGCAGTTCGCGGGACAGGGGAAATGAAAAACTGTTTTTT
V: TRBV27
D: TRBD1
size: NA
J: TRBJ1-4

CDR3: CASSRQGPRNSYEQYF
DNA: TGTGCCAGCAGCAGACAGGGTCCACGGAACTCCTACGAGCAGTACTTC
V: TRBV7-8
D: TRBD1
size: NA
J: TRBJ2-7

CDR3: CASARRASYNEQFF
DNA: TGTGCCAGCGCACGGCGGGCCTCCTACAATGAGCAGTTCTTC
V: TRBV27
D: NA
size: NA
J: TRBJ2-1

CDR3: CASSLQGSGSPLHF
DNA: TGTGCCAGCAGCTTGCAGGGGAGCGGTTCACCCCTCCACTTT
V: TRBV7-6
D: NA
size: few
J: TRBJ1-6

CDR3: CASSWGAGTEAFF
DNA: TGTGCCAGCAGCTGGGGGGCGGGTACTGAAGCTTTCTTT
V: TRBV5-4
D: NA
size: NA
J: TRBJ1-1

CDR3: CASQTGGYGYTF
DNA: TGTGCCAGCCAGACCGGTGGCTATGGCTACACCTTC
V: TRBV28
D: NA
size: NA
J: TRBJ1-2

CDR3: CASSEMGTQGARNEQYF
DNA: TGTGCCAGCAGTGAAATGGGAACCCAGGGGGCGCGGAACGAGCAGTACTTC
V: TRBV2
D: TRBD1
size: NA
J: TRBJ2-7

CDR3: CASSLVASGRDTQYF
DNA: TGTGCCAGCAGCTTAGTGGCTAGCGGGAGAGATACGCAGTATTTT
V: TRBV7-2
D: TRBD2
size: NA
J: TRBJ2-3

CDR3: CASSISPGAFEQYF
DNA: TGTGCCAGTAGTATCAGCCCGGGGGCCTTTGAGCAGTACTTC
V: TRBV19
D: NA
size: NA
J: TRBJ2-7

CDR3: CASSFTNTGELFF
DNA: TGTGCCAGCAGCTTTACGAACACCGGGGAGCTGTTTTTT
V: TRBV11-2
D: NA
size: NA
J: TRBJ2-2

CDR3: CASSWSGTGGHQPQHF
DNA: TGTGCCAGCAGTTGGTCCGGGACAGGGGGCCATCAGCCCCAGCATTTT
V: TRBV27
D: TRBD1
size: few
J: TRBJ1-5

CDR3: CASGLADQVPLNGELFF
DNA: TGTGCTAGTGGCTTGGCCGACCAGGTGCCCCTCAACGGGGAGCTGTTTTTT
V: TRBV12-5
D: NA
size: few
J: TRBJ2-2

CDR3: CASSPLWDGESGANVLTF
DNA: TGTGCCAGCAGCCCTCTCTGGGACGGAGAATCTGGGGCCAACGTCCTGACTTTC
V: TRBV7-9
D: NA
size: NA
J: TRBJ2-6

CDR3: CASAANGPYEQYF
DNA: TGTGCCAGCGCAGCCAACGGCCCCTACGAGCAGTACTTC
V: TRBV25-1
D: NA
size: few
J: TRBJ2-7

CDR3: CASSLGYGGSRSYEQYF
DNA: TGTGCCAGCAGCTTAGGTTACGGGGGGAGTAGGTCCTACGAGCAGTACTTC
V: TRBV7-2
D: TRBD2
size: NA
J: TRBJ2-7

CDR3: CASSLVRRPIAGELFF
DNA: TGTGCCAGCAGCTTGGTTAGGCGGCCAATCGCCGGGGAGCTGTTTTTT
V: TRBV7-8
D: NA
size: NA
J: TRBJ2-2

CDR3: CASSLGRWNTGELFF
DNA: TGTGCCAGCAGCTTAGGTCGCTGGAACACCGGGGAGCTGTTTTTT
V: TRBV11-3
D: NA
size: NA
J: TRBJ2-2

CDR3: CASSFPDEKLFF
DNA: TGTGCCAGCAGCTTCCCGGATGAAAAACTGTTTTTT
V: TRBV7-2
D: NA
size: NA
J: TRBJ1-4

CDR3: CASSLDRAKNIQYF
DNA: TGTGCCAGCAGTCTGGACAGGGCCAAAAACATTCAGTACTTC
V: TRBV6-6
D: TRBD1
size: NA
J: TRBJ2-4

CDR3: CASSPRTSPQDTQYF
DNA: TGTGCCAGCAGCCCCAGGACTAGCCCGCAGGATACGCAGTATTTT
V: TRBV7-2
D: TRBD2
size: NA
J: TRBJ2-3

CDR3: CASSMAAGGYEQYF
DNA: TGTGCCAGTAGTATGGCTGCCGGGGGGTACGAGCAGTACTTC
V: TRBV19
D: TRBD2
size: few
J: TRBJ2-7